This T cell receptor (beta chain) is drawn from a study of T cell responses to AZD1222 COVID-19 vaccine. This clone is a singleton in its sample. The antigen remains undetermined. Assay used: immunoSEQ multiplex PCR; TCRdb lists only in-frame clones, some missing. The sample lists 30,000 to 40,000 clones; around 82% were seen once. General study points: Clonal diversity was possibly underestimated, and white British individuals and females predominated among donors.

This receptor was taken from an adult who received the AZD1222 COVID-19 vaccine. Source: peripheral blood, taken 28 days after the second AZD1222 dose.

CDR3 loop: CASSVGAGGIDTQYF. CDR3 DNA: TGTGCCAGCAGCGTAGGAGCAGGGGGGATAGATACGCAGTATTTT. The chain employs TRBV9 and TRBJ2-3; D is perhaps TRBD1 (7 bases). The germline V gene encodes CDR1 SGDLS and CDR2 YYNGEE. This CDR3 is 15 amino acids long. V dropped 0 bases and J dropped 5 bases, with 13 bases sitting between them.